One and the same sample provided the 4 T cell receptor beta chains below, sequenced in a study of regulatory T cells in long-lasting Graves disease. This sample's time point: newly diagnosed GD, antithyroid drugs for less than 3 months. Making the TCR library involved RNA that had been extracted from PBMCs. For TCR beta, libraries came from iRepertoire HTBI primers and Arm-PCR of CDR3 regions. MiXCR was run by TCRdb on the multiplex PCR reads, yielding one entry per CDR3 protein. Of 500,000 or so distinct CDR3 sequences in the sample, 15% to 20% were seen once. The sample was also linked to a second study, of T cells in Graves' hyperthyroidism and ophthalmopathy.

The source was peripheral blood mononuclear cells (PBMCs), collected at new diagnosis, from a patient treated with antithyroid drugs. The receptors come from a woman aged 35-65 years with Graves disease.

The chain carries TRBV20-1 and TRBJ2-1; either TRBD1 or TRBD2 may supply D (5 bases each). The DNA end is more similar to TRBJ2-5, so the J call may be wrong. The length of the CDR3 is 15 residues. Germline CDR1 is DFQATT and CDR2 is SNEGSKA (reference sequence). The CDR3 DNA is TGCAGTGCTAGCCTTACCGGGACGGGGAAGGAGACCCAGTACTTC. Its translation: CSASLTGTGKETQYF.

This clonotype was seen many times. The chain couples TRBV2 to TRBJ1-2, with 9 bases that match TRBD1. Per the germline V gene, CDR1 is SNHLY and CDR2 is FYNNEI. V shed 5 bases and J 11 bases; nucleotides not matched to a gene: 15. The CDR3 has 15 amino acids. The CDR3 DNA is TGTGCCAGCAGTTCGGGACAGGGAGGAGTAAGGTTTTACACCTTC. Translating it yields CASSSGQGGVRFYTF.

A remark on this clonotype: At one of its ends the junction is not consistent with the germline gene, which may arise from a read error. The rearrangement uses TRBV28 and TRBJ2-1; 9 positions agree with TRBD2. This CDR3 region has 13 residues. CDR1 and CDR2 from the germline V gene are MDHEN and SYDVKM. The CDR3 is CASSLLAAGGAHF. The CDR3 bases are TGTGCCAGCAGCCTTTTGGCGGCGGGAGGGGCCCACTTC.

This clonotype was detected a few times. The chain links TRBV6-5 to TRBJ1-2; D may be TRBD1 (6 bases). The CDR3 spans 14 residues. The germline V gene encodes CDR1 MNHEY and CDR2 SVGAGI. Between the trimmed V and J ends, which lost 0 bases and 6 bases, there was a span of 11 bases. CDR3 nucleotides: TGTGCCAGCAGTTACTCGATGGGGGCTGATGGCTACACCTTC. This sequence encodes CASSYSMGADGYTF.